This T cell receptor (beta chain) was identified during a study of blood T cell repertoires in COVID-19. Assay used: immunoSEQ multiplex PCR; TCRdb lists only in-frame clones, some missing. Of approximately 83,000 clones detected, 88% appear once; the ten largest clones hold 7.3%. Trimming stripped 2 bases from V and 5 bases from J, with 7 bases between. Germline V CDR1 and CDR2: KGHSH, LQKENI. The CDR3 runs 13 residues. Material for sequencing was peripheral blood. The V call is TRBV18, the J call TRBJ1-5; D gene uncertain. The TCR was taken from a man aged 70-80 years with acute or convalescent COVID-19. Written as DNA, the CDR3 is TGTGCCAGCTCACCATTATCTGATCAGCCCCAGCATTTT. Protein: CASSPLSDQPQHF. The full variable domain, with the rest looked up from reference TRBV18 and TRBJ1-5, is NAGVMQNPRHLVRRRGQEARLRCSPMKGHSHVYWYRQLPEEGLKFMVYLQKENIIDESGMPKERFSAEFPKEGPSILRIQQVVRGDSAAYFCASSPLSDQPQHFGDGTRLSIL.